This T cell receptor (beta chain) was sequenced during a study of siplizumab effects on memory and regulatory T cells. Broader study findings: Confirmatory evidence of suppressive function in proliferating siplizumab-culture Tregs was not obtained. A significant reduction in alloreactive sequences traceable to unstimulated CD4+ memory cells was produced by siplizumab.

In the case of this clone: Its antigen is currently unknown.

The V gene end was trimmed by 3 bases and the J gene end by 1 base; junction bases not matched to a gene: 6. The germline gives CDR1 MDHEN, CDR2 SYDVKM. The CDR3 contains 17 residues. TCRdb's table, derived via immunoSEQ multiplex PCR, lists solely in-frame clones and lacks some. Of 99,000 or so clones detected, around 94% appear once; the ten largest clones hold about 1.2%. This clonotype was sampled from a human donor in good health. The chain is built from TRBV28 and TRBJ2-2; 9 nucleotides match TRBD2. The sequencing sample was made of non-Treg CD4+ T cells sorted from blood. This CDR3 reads CASSFPKTSGNTGELFF. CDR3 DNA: TGTGCCAGCAGTTTCCCCAAGACTAGCGGGAACACCGGGGAGCTGTTTTTT. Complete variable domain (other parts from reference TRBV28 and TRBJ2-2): DVKVTQSSRYLVKRTGEKVFLECVQDMDHENMFWYRQDPGLGLRLIYFSYDVKMKEKGDIPEGYSVSREKKERFSLILESASTNQTSMYLCASSFPKTSGNTGELFFGEGSRLTVL.